This TCR beta chain came from a study of vaccination effects on CD4 cells after COVID-19. Notes on this clone: Its specificity is not known.

The method was immunoSEQ multiplex PCR; TCRdb's version includes in-frame clones alone and lacks a portion of them. The table lists about 68,000 clones, roughly 80% of them singletons, with more than 10% in the top ten. Prior to sequencing, the ViraFEST assay stimulated PBMC with viral peptide pools, which expanded the antigen-specific CD4+ T cells. Having been cultured for roughly 11 days, the cells underwent CD4+ T cell isolation. Vaccinees lacked prior SARS-CoV-2 infection and tested negative for nucleocapsid antibodies. IL-2 medium was substituted for half the medium on days 3 and 7. Overall study findings and caveats: Marked clonal contraction was seen late after vaccination (in both infection- and vaccine-induced clones).

The CDR3 sequence is 13 residues long. The V end was cut by 0 bases, the J end by 2 bases, with 2 bases between. Germline CDR1 WNHNN, CDR2 SYGVQD (reference sequence). The J gene is TRBJ2-4, the V gene TRBV10-1; D uncertain. This clonotype was obtained from a human donor who received a COVID-19 vaccine. Sequenced here: CD4+ T cells from PBMCs cultured with SARS-CoV-2 spike peptides, sampled before COVID-19 vaccination. The CDR3 is CASSESTKNIQYF. The CDR3 bases are TGCGCCAGCAGTGAGTCGACCAAAAACATTCAGTACTTC.